Below are 26 T cell receptor beta chains sequenced from a single sample in a study of blood T cells in healthy people across ages. The authors ran a second PCR of roughly 6 to 11 cycles using a sample-barcoded 5' primer and a J-beta primer mix. TCRdb re-derived calls from the 5' RACE reads in MiXCR, one entry per CDR3 protein. The sample records 700,000 to 850,000 distinct CDR3 sequences, roughly 40% being singletons. Sample: blood. These receptors came from a man between 18 and 29 years old in good health.

This clonotype was counted only a few times. This chain uses TRBV5-1 with TRBJ2-6; TRBD1 agrees at 7 bases. Trimming removed 0 bases from V and 5 bases from J; junction bases left unmatched: 5. Germline CDR1 and CDR2: SGHRS and YFSETQ. The CDR3 is 16 amino acids. The CDR3 region is CASSLDRGIRANVLTF. The DNA for the CDR3 is TGCGCCAGCAGCTTGGACAGGGGAATACGGGCCAACGTCCTGACTTTC.

This clonotype has just a few counts. This chain uses TRBV10-3 with TRBJ2-7; TRBD1 or TRBD2 may be the D gene (5 bases each). V lost 5 bases to trimming and J lost 4 bases, with 21 bases between them. Germline CDR1 is ENHRY and CDR2 is SYGVKD. The CDR3 runs 16 residues. The CDR3, as DNA: TGTGCCATCAGTCCCGGACGGGACCGAGCTTTTTACGAGCAGTACTTC. It yields the protein CAISPGRDRAFYEQYF.

The chain employs TRBV4-2 and TRBJ1-1; the D gene is possibly TRBD1 (6 bases). Trimming took off 0 bases at V and 6 bases at J, with 11 bases between the two ends. This CDR3 contains 14 residues. Germline V gene sequence: CDR1 LGHNA, CDR2 YNFKEQ. The CDR3 region has the DNA TGTGCCAGCAGCCAAGAGCAGGGGCGCGCTGAAGCTTTCTTT. Protein sequence: CASSQEQGRAEAFF.

V is TRBV4-3 and J is TRBJ1-5; D ambiguous. Trimming left V 8 bases short and J 9 bases short, with 8 bases between. CDR1 and CDR2 from the germline V gene are LGHNA and YSLEER. The CDR3 loop spans 10 amino acids. Written as DNA, the CDR3 is TGCGCCAGCCCCTCTCGGCCCCAGCATTTT. Translation gives CASPSRPQHF.

The chain links TRBV28 to TRBJ2-1; 11 nucleotides agree with TRBD2. Germline CDR1 MDHEN, CDR2 SYDVKM. V was clipped by 5 bases and J by 0 bases; unmatched bases: 15. The CDR3 is made up of 20 amino acids. Written as DNA, the CDR3 is TGTGCCAGCAGTCCCCTACCCTTGACTAGCGGGGTGAGCTCCTACAATGAGCAGTTCTTC. Amino acid sequence: CASSPLPLTSGVSSYNEQFF.

Concerning this clonotype itself: Being one base from a much bigger clone, this may be a read error. The rearrangement links TRBV29-1 to TRBJ1-6; D remains unclear. The CDR3 has 17 amino acids. Per germline, CDR1 SQVTM and CDR2 ANQGSEA. The CDR3, as DNA: TGCAGCATTGATTCGTTCGGAACGCTCGCCTATAATTCACCCCTCCACTTT. Translated: CSIDSFGTLAYNSPLHF.

Comments on this clonotype: One base away lies a much larger clone, so this may be a sequencing read error. V is TRBV7-2 and J is TRBJ2-7, with no clear D. The CDR3 loop spans 16 amino acids. The germline V and J ends were trimmed by 1 base and 0 bases, with 13 bases remaining between them. Germline values: CDR1 SGHTA, CDR2 FQGNSA. CDR3 DNA: TGTGCCAGCAGCTTAGTGGGCGCGGTGGACTCCTACGAGCAGTACTTC. As protein: CASSLVGAVDSYEQYF.

The J gene is TRBJ2-1, the V gene TRBV20-1; 11 bases align to TRBD2. The CDR3 runs 16 residues. The V segment lost 1 base and the J segment 6 bases; nucleotides outside the gene matches: 8. Germline-derived CDR1 and CDR2 are DFQATT and SNEGSKA (reference sequence). The CDR3 spells CSARALSGGAFNEQFF. CDR3 sequence (DNA): TGCAGTGCTAGAGCGCTTAGCGGGGGGGCCTTCAATGAGCAGTTCTTC.

As to this clonotype: A much more abundant neighbour one base away suggests this may be a read error. The V and J genes are TRBV29-1 and TRBJ2-7, with D unclear. The CDR3 totals 13 residues. Germline loops: CDR1 SQVTM, CDR2 ANQGSEA. Between the trimmed V and J ends, which lost 4 bases and 10 bases, there was a span of 20 bases. The CDR3 spells CSVGGNSKEAQYF. DNA for the CDR3: TGCAGCGTTGGGGGTAATAGTAAAGAGGCCCAGTACTTC.

This clonotype was observed a single time. The junction and the germline gene differ at one end; a read error may be behind it. V and J are TRBV6-2 or TRBV6-3 and TRBJ2-4; TRBD1 might be the D (6 bases). This CDR3 contains 17 residues. The germline CDR1 and CDR2 sequences are MNHEY and SVGEGT. Here the CDR3 reads CAGSKGRENRVTNIQYF. CDR3 sequence (DNA): TGTGCCGGCAGTAAAGGGCGCGAAAACAGGGTAACAAACATTCAGTACTTC.

This clonotype was detected a few times. The chain joins TRBV6-5 to TRBJ1-2; TRBD1 agrees at 8 bases. The CDR3 length is 15 residues. Germline V lookup: CDR1 MNHEY, CDR2 SVGAGI. The ends lost 0 bases at V and 8 bases at J; junction bases unmatched: 8. CDR3 in DNA: TGTGCCAGCAGTTACTCGACAGGGGTGCCAACGGGCTACACCTTC. Translating gives CASSYSTGVPTGYTF.

The chain recombines TRBV6-2 or TRBV6-3 with TRBJ2-1; 10 bases agree with TRBD2. V lost 7 bases to trimming and J lost 7 bases; unmatched junction nucleotides: 7. There are 14 residues in the CDR3. Germline V CDR1 and CDR2: MNHEY, SVGEGT. The CDR3 DNA follows: TGTGCCAGCACCAAAAGCGGGGGGGCGAATGAGCAGTTCTTC. Translation gives CASTKSGGANEQFF.

In this sample, this clonotype turned up a few times. This sequence joins TRBV27 and TRBJ1-2; 7 nucleotides align to TRBD1. CDR3 length: 16 amino acids. V lost 5 bases, J lost 2 bases, and 11 bases stayed unmatched. CDR1 and CDR2 from the germline V gene are MNHEY and SMNVEV (reference sequence). The DNA of the CDR3 is TGTGCCAGCAGTCCACAGGGGTGGACGTCGAACTATGGCTACACCTTC. Translated, it gives CASSPQGWTSNYGYTF.

This clonotype was seen a handful of times. CDR3 region: CASSFSERGGHNEQFF. DNA of the CDR3: TGTGCCAGCAGTTTTTCGGAGCGGGGGGGCCACAATGAGCAGTTCTTC. This chain connects TRBV12-3 or TRBV12-4 to TRBJ2-1; TRBD2 matches at 10 bases. V shed 3 bases and J 5 bases; nucleotides not matched to a gene: 7. The CDR3 runs to 16 residues.

Only a few counts were recorded for this clonotype. The chain is built from TRBV12-3 or TRBV12-4 and TRBJ1-5; D gene ambiguous. With 3 bases removed from V and 7 bases from J, the gap between germline ends came to 13 bases. The CDR3 runs 14 residues. The CDR3 sequence: CASSFLASAQPQHF. The DNA for the CDR3 is TGTGCCAGCAGTTTTTTGGCGTCCGCCCAGCCCCAGCATTTT.

This chain uses TRBV30 with TRBJ2-7; D may be TRBD1 (6 bases). This CDR3 has 13 residues. CDR1 and CDR2 from the germline V gene are GTSNPN and SVGIG (reference sequence). Between the trimmed V and J ends, which lost 8 bases and 2 bases, there was a span of 16 bases. The CDR3, as DNA: TGTGCCGGAACCCGGGACACCACCTACGAGCAGTACTTC. This encodes CAGTRDTTYEQYF.

The table lists this clonotype with a few counts. The gene calls are TRBV7-2 and TRBJ2-1; D is possibly TRBD2 (6 bases). Germline loops: CDR1 SGHTA, CDR2 FQGNSA. This CDR3 spans 14 amino acids. V lost 5 bases and J lost 7, with 15 bases in between. CDR3: CASSPRVAVNEQFF. CDR3 nucleotides: TGTGCCAGCAGCCCGAGGGTAGCGGTAAATGAGCAGTTCTTC.

The chain links TRBV18 to TRBJ2-3; D unclear. The CDR3 covers 16 residues. The V gene's germline CDR1 is KGHSH and CDR2 LQKENI. The germline V and J ends were trimmed by 6 bases and 3 bases, with 19 bases remaining between them. This CDR3 reads CASSHSRQSTTDTQYF. The CDR3 DNA reads TGTGCCAGCTCCCACTCGAGACAATCGACGACAGATACGCAGTATTTT.

This clonotype was counted only a few times. The chain is built from TRBV24-1 and TRBJ1-2; D possibly corresponds to TRBD1 (5 bases). This CDR3 comprises 13 residues. CDR1 and CDR2 (germline): KGHDR, SFDVKD. The V gene lost 5 bases and the J gene lost 7 bases, with 13 bases spanning the gap. The CDR3 DNA reads as TGTGCCACCAGTGCCCGAGAGGGGTCTGGCTACACCTTC. Amino acid sequence: CATSAREGSGYTF.

The V and J genes are TRBV4-3 and TRBJ2-1, with D unresolved. CDR1 and CDR2 from the germline V gene are LGHNA and YSLEER. The CDR3 contains 15 residues. V was trimmed by 0 bases and J by 2 bases, leaving 8 bases between them. The CDR3 DNA follows: TGCGCCAGCAGCCAAGATCGCGACACCTACAATGAGCAGTTCTTC. Translated: CASSQDRDTYNEQFF.

This clonotype has at least ten counts. V usage is TRBV4-2 and J usage is TRBJ2-1; TRBD1 might be the D (8 bases). V gave up 1 base and J gave up 7 bases, with 26 bases separating them. Per germline, CDR1 LGHNA and CDR2 YNFKEQ. The CDR3 length is 19 residues. CDR3 residues: CASSQVATQGGTGRNEQFF. The CDR3 DNA is TGTGCCAGCAGCCAAGTTGCGACCCAGGGGGGGACAGGAAGGAATGAGCAGTTCTTC.

The V and J genes are TRBV20-1 and TRBJ1-1; possible D gene TRBD1, 6 bases. The CDR3 covers 15 residues. V was shortened by 3 bases and J by 4 bases, with 18 bases between the two germline ends. Germline V gives CDR1 DFQATT, CDR2 SNEGSKA (reference sequence). The DNA of the CDR3 is TGCAGTGCTAGGCGACCGGGGGGGGCCGGCACTGAAGCTTTCTTT. Translating gives CSARRPGGAGTEAFF.

The rearrangement links TRBV7-9 to TRBJ2-7; 7 bases are shared with TRBD1. The germline V gene encodes CDR1 SEHNR and CDR2 FQNEAQ (reference sequence). Unmatched junction bases numbered 8, after V lost 1 base and J lost 5 bases. The CDR3 totals 15 residues. The CDR3, as DNA: TGTGCCAGCAGCTTAGGTAGGGGGCGTAGCGACGAGCAGTACTTC. It yields the protein CASSLGRGRSDEQYF.

This clonotype was detected only a few times. The chain joins TRBV28 to TRBJ2-3; 10 nucleotides match TRBD2. The CDR3 is 14 amino acids. Germline V lookup: CDR1 MDHEN, CDR2 SYDVKM. With 8 bases clipped from V and 7 bases from J, the junction kept 9 bases outside the gene matches. The chain's CDR3 is CASALAGARYTQYF. In DNA, the CDR3 is TGTGCCAGCGCCCTAGCGGGGGCGAGGTATACGCAGTATTTT.

For this clonotype: This may arise from a read error, as a much more abundant clone is one base away. The rearrangement uses TRBV6-2 or TRBV6-3 and TRBJ2-3; 7 nucleotides match TRBD2. CDR3 length: 17 residues. The V gene end was trimmed by 2 bases and the J gene end by 5 bases; junction bases not matched to a gene: 13. Germline values: CDR1 MNHEY, CDR2 SVGEGT. The CDR3 DNA follows: TGTGCCAGCAGTTACACAACTAACGGGGGGACGTTAGATACGCAGTATTTT. This encodes CASSYTTNGGTLDTQYF.

The sample holds a few counts of this clonotype. The chain is built from TRBV2 and TRBJ1-4; no reliable D call. Trimming cost V 3 bases and J 0 bases, with 14 bases left between them. The CDR3 runs 17 residues. Germline V gene sequence: CDR1 SNHLY, CDR2 FYNNEI. In DNA form, the CDR3 reads TGTGCCAGCAGTGAGTGGACTGTACGCTCAACTAATGAAAAACTGTTTTTT. Its protein is CASSEWTVRSTNEKLFF.